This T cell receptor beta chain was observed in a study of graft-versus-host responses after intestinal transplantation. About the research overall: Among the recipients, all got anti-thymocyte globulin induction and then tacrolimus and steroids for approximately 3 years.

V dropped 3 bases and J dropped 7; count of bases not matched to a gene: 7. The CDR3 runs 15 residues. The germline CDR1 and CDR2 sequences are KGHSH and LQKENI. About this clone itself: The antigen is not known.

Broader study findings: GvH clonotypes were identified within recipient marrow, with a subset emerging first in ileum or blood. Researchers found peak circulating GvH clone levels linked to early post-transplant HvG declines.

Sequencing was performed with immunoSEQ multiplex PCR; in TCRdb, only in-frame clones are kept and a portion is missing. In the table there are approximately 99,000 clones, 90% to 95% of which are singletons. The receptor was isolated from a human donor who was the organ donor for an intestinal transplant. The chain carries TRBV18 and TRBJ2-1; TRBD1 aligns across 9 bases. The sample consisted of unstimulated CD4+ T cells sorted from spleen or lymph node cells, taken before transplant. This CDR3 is CASSPGLQGANEQFF. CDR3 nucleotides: TGTGCCAGCTCACCGGGGCTACAGGGGGCAAATGAGCAGTTCTTC.